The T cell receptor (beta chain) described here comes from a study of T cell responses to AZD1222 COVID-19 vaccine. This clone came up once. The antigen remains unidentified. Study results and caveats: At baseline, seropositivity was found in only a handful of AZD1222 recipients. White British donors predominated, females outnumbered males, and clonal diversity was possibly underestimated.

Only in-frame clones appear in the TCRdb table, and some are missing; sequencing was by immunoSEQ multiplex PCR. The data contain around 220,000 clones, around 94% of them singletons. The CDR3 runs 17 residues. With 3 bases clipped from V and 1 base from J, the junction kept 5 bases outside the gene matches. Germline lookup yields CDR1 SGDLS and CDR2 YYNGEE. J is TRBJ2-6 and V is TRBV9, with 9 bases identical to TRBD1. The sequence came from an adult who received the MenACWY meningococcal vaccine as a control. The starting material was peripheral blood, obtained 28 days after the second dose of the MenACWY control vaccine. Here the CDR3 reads CASSADRGVSGANVLTF. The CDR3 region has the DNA TGTGCCAGCAGCGCTGACAGGGGGGTTTCTGGGGCCAACGTCCTGACTTTC.